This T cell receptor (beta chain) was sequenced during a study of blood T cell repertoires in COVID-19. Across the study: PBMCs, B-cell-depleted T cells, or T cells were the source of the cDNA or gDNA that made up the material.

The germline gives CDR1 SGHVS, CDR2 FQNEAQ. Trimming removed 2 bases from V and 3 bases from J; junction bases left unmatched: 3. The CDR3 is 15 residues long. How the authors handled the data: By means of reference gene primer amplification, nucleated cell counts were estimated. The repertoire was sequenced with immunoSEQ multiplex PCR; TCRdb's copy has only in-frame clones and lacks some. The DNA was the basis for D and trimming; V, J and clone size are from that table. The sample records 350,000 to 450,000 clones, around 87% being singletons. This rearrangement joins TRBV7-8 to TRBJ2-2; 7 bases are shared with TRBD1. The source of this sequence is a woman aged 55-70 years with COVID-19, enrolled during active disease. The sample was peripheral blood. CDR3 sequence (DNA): TGTGCCAGCAGCTTACGGGACAGTCACACCGGGGAGCTGTTTTTT. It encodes CASSLRDSHTGELFF.